This TCR beta chain was profiled in a study of Graves' ophthalmopathy and Graves' hyperthyroidism. Background on the study: Peripheral blood samples were taken at initial diagnosis, before any treatment. General study points: Most thyroid-expanded clonotypes exceeding 0.001 frequency were also found in blood.

Using RNA transcripts, the TCR beta CDR3 regions were amplified. HTBI primers primed a first-round RT-PCR, and a second-round multiplex PCR followed. TCRdb passed the multiplex PCR reads through MiXCR, listing each CDR3 protein once. The table has almost 750,000 distinct CDR3 sequences, roughly 40% seen once; the top ten hold 35% to 55%. Under 3 months in duration, the ophthalmopathy in affected donors had moderate-to-severe activity, CAS ≥3 and NOSPECS ≥4. Isolation of PBMCs was performed using roughly 10 ml of fresh peripheral blood. Looked up from germline, CDR1 is LNHDA and CDR2 is SQIVND (reference sequence). V shed 5 bases and J 2 bases; nucleotides not matched to a gene: 2. CDR3 size: 14 residues. At least ten counts were recorded for this clonotype. As yet, its antigen is unknown.

This receptor was obtained from an adult man with Graves' ophthalmopathy. What was sequenced was peripheral blood. The chain combines TRBV19 with TRBJ1-3, with 8 bases fitting TRBD1. CDR3: CASSPTGAGNTIYF. CDR3 coding DNA: TGTGCCAGTAGTCCGACAGGGGCTGGAAACACCATATATTTT.